The clone carrying this TCR beta chain was counted only a few times. The sample belongs to a study of blood T cells in healthy people across ages. Background on the study: About one barcoded beta molecule per two T cells came from capture by template switching.

The V gene end was trimmed by 5 bases and the J gene end by 6 bases; junction bases not matched to a gene: 19. Per the germline V gene, CDR1 is SEHNR and CDR2 is FQNEAQ (reference sequence). The CDR3 length is 17 residues. A J-beta primer mix and a sample-barcoded 5' primer were used in a second PCR of about 7 to 12 cycles. One entry per CDR3 protein results from TCRdb running MiXCR on the 5' RACE reads. The sample contains around 750,000 distinct CDR3 sequences, approximately 55% of which appear only once. Caucasian individuals from Russia who were healthy and aged 6 to 90 acted as donors. Total RNA amounts of at least 6 micrograms were extracted per sample.

The chain has TRBV7-9 and TRBJ2-7, with TRBD1 identical over 7 bases. This receptor was identified in a man older than 75 in good health. Sample: blood. The CDR3 DNA sequence: TGTGCCAGCAGCCCAACCCGGACAGGCCCTAGTGGTGGCGAGCAGTACTTC. As protein: CASSPTRTGPSGGEQYF.